This T cell receptor (beta chain) was recorded in a study of cytomegalovirus exposure and HLA in healthy donors. As for the study in general: Around 79 million unique TCRs, all from HLA-typed donors, were included in an early release of the data. Study-level findings and limits: Cytomegalovirus-associated status was assigned to 164 TCR beta chains. It was likely that a cluster of highly shared sequence variants was a sequencing artifact.

The PCR was carried out with 60 Vbeta primers and 13 Jbeta primers. The assay was immunoSEQ multiplex PCR, and TCRdb's table has in-frame clones only and misses some. The sample lists over 100,000 clones, roughly three quarters seen once, with about 7.7% in the top ten. On this clone itself: Its target is not known.

All the people who gave samples were healthy bone marrow donors. The specimen was PBMCs. This clonotype was obtained from a woman aged 45 to 65 in good health and CMV-seropositive.

The CDR3 here is CASRFRGAETQYF. As DNA, the CDR3 is TGTGCCAGCAGATTCAGGGGGGCAGAGACCCAGTACTTC. The rearrangement uses TRBV5-8 and TRBJ2-5; D perhaps matches TRBD1 (7 bases). The CDR3 runs 13 residues. Trimming pared 5 bases from V and 4 bases from J, leaving 12 bases between. Germline CDR1 is SGHTS and CDR2 is YDEGEE.